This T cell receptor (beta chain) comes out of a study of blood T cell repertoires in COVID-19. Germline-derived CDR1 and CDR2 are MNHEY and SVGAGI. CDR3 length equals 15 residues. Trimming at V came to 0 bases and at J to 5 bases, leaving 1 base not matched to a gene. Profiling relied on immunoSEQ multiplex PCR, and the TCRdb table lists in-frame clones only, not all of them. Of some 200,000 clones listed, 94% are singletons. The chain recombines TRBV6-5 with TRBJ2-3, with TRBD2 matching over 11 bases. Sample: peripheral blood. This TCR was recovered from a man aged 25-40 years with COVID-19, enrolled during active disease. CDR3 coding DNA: TGTGCCAGCAGTTACTCTAGCGGGGGGGGAGATACGCAGTATTTT. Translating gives CASSYSSGGGDTQYF.